This T cell receptor (beta chain) emerged from a study of shared clonotypes between healthy human individuals. At the level of the study: Each donor's CD4 naive and CD4 memory cells filled three plates apiece, CD8 naive two, and CD8 memory one.

At the deep level, the assay was run. Libraries were prepared by immunoSEQ multiplex PCR; TCRdb keeps only in-frame clonotypes and omits some of them. The data show about 700,000 clones, about 92% seen once. Study-wide results and limits: Rarefaction exposed incomplete sorted-subset sequencing despite large depth.

This clone was seen a handful of times. No antigen is known for it. CD45RO negativity and positive selection for CCR7 defined naive CD8 cells, a population that excluded terminally differentiated effector memory CD45RA+ cells. The sequencing sample was made of naive CD8+ T cells sorted from blood. The TCR was taken from a man in his thirties or forties in good health.

The CDR3 here is CASSRGRNYGYTF. In DNA, the CDR3 is TGTGCCAGCAGCCGAGGACGGAACTATGGCTACACCTTC. The genes are TRBV11-2 and TRBJ1-2; D is undetermined. The V end lost 5 bases, the J end lost 2 bases, and 9 bases lay between the germline ends. This CDR3 contains 13 residues. Germline values: CDR1 SGHAT, CDR2 FQNNGV.